This T cell receptor beta chain was obtained from a study of shared clonotypes between healthy human individuals. The study, taken as a whole, reports: Researchers sampled only blood; tissue repertoires likely differ.

As to this clone: Its antigen is as yet unknown.

Naive CD8 isolation took CD45RO-negative cells positively selected for CCR7 and excluded terminally differentiated effector memory CD45RA+ cells. Donation came from healthy HIV-negative adults that had no recent acute infections or vaccinations. Methods used by the authors: Filtering was not the same, since immunoSEQ gave junction-only sequences without quality scores. Assay: immunoSEQ multiplex PCR; the TCRdb copy retains only in-frame clones and omits some. V, J and clone size are those of that table, while D and trimming were read from the DNA. Of approximately 840,000 clones listed, 90% to 97% are singletons. Germline V lookup: CDR1 SEHNR, CDR2 FQNEAQ (reference sequence). V was pared by 6 bases and J by 2 bases, with 17 bases between. This CDR3 has 16 amino acids.

The V and J genes are TRBV7-9 and TRBJ1-5, with D tentatively TRBD1 (5 bases). The sequencing sample was made of naive CD8+ T cells sorted from blood. The receptor comes from a man aged 25 to 40 in good health. The CDR3 reads CASRPTERGGNQPQHF. CDR3 DNA: TGTGCCAGCAGACCGACCGAGAGGGGTGGCAATCAGCCCCAGCATTTT.